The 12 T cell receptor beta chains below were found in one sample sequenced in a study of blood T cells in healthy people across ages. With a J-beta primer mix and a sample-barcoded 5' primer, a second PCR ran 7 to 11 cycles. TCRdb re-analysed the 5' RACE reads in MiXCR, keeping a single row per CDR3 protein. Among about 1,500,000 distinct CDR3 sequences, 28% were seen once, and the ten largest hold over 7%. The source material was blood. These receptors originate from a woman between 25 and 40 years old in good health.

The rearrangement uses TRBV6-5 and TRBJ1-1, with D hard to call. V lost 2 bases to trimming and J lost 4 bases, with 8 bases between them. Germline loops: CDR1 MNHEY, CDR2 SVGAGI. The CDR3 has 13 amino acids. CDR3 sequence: CASSYTTSTEAFF. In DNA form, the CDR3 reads TGTGCCAGCAGTTACACCACGAGCACTGAAGCTTTCTTT.

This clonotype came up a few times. The CDR3 bases are TGCGCCAGCAGCCAAAAGGACAGGGGAGGGACTGAAGCTTTCTTT. Translated, it gives CASSQKDRGGTEAFF. The V call is TRBV4-3, the J call TRBJ1-1; TRBD1 aligns across 9 bases. V was clipped by 2 bases and J by 5 bases; unmatched bases: 6. Germline assignment: CDR1 LGHNA and CDR2 YSLEER. CDR3 length: 15 amino acids.

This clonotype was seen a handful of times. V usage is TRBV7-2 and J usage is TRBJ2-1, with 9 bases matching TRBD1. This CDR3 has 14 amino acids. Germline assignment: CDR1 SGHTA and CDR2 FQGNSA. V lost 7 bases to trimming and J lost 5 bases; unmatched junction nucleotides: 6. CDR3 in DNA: TGTGCCAGCATCAGGGACAGGGCCGACAATGAGCAGTTCTTC. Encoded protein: CASIRDRADNEQFF.

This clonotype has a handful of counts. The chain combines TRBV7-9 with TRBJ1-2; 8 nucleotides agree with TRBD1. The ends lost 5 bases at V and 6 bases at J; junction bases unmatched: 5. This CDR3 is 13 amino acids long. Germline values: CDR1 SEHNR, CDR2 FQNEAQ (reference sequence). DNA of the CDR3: TGTGCCAGCAGCCAAGACAGGGGCAATGGCTACACCTTC. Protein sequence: CASSQDRGNGYTF.

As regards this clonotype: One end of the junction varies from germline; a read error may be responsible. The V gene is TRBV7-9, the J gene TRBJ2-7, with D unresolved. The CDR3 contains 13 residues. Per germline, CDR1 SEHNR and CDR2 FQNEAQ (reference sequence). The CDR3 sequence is CVSSFFTSYEQYF. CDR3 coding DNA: TGTGTCAGCAGCTTTTTTACCTCCTACGAGCAGTACTTC.

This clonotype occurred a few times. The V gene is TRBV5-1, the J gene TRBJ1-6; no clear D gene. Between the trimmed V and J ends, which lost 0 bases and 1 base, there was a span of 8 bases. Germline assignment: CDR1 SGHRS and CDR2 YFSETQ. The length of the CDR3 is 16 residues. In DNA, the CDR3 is TGCGCCAGCAGCTTGGTCGCGGGATCCTATAATTCACCCCTCCACTTT. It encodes CASSLVAGSYNSPLHF.

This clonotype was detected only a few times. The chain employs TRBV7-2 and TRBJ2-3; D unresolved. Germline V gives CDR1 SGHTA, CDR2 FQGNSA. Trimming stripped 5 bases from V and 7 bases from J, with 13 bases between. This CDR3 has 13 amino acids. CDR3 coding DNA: TGTGCCAGCAGCCAACATGGTACCCATACGCAGTATTTT. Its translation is CASSQHGTHTQYF.

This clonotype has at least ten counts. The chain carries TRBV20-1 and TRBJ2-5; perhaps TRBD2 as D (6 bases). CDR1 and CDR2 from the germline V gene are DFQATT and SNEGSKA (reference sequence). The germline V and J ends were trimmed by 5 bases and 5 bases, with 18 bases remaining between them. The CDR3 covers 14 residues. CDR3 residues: CSAPRGNQGETQYF. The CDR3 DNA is TGCAGTGCTCCGCGCGGGAACCAAGGGGAGACCCAGTACTTC.

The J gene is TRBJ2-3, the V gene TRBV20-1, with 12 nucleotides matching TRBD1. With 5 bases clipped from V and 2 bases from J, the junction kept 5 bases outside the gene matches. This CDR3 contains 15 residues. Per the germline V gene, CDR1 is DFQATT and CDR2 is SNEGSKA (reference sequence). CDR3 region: CSAGDRGPHTDTQYF. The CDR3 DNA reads TGCAGTGCTGGGGACAGGGGGCCTCACACAGATACGCAGTATTTT.

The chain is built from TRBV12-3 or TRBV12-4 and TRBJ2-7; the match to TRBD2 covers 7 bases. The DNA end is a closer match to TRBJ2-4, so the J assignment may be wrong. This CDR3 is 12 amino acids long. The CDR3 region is CASRGGGDIQYF. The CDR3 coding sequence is TGTGCCAGCAGGGGGGGGGGAGACATTCAGTACTTC.

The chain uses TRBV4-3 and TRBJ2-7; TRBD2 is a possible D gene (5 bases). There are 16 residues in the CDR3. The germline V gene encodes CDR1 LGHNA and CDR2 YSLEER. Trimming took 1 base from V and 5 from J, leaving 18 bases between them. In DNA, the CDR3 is TGCGCCAGCAGCCAAGCTTGCCTAGAAGGACTCAACGAGCAGTACTTC. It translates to CASSQACLEGLNEQYF.

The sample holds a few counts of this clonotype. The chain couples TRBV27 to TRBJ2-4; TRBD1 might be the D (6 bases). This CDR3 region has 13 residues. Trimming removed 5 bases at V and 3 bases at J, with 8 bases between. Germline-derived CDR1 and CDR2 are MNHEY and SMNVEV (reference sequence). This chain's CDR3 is CASSTTGKNIQYF. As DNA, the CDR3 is TGTGCCAGCAGTACGACAGGCAAAAACATTCAGTACTTC.